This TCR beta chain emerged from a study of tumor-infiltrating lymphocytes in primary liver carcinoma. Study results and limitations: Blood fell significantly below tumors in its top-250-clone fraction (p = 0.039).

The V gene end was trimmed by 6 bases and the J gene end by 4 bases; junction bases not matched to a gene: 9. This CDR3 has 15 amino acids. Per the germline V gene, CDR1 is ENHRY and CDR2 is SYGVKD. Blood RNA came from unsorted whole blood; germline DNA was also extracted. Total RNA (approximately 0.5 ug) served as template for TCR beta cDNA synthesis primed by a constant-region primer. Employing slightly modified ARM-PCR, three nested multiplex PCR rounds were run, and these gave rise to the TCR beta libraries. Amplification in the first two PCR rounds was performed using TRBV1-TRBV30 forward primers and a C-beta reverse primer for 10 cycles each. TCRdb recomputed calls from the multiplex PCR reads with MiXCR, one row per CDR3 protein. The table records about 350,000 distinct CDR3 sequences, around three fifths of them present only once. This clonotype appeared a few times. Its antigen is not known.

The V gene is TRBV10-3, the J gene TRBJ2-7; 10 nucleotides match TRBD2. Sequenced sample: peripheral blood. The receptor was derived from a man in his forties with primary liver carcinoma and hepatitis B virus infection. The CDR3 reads CAIRGSSGSIYEQYF. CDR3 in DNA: TGTGCCATCAGGGGATCTAGCGGGAGTATATACGAGCAGTACTTC.